The rows below give T cell receptor beta chains drawn from one sample of a study of cytomegalovirus exposure and HLA in healthy donors. The repertoire was sequenced with immunoSEQ multiplex PCR; TCRdb's copy has only in-frame clones and lacks some. The table lists around 120,000 clones, approximately 61% of them singletons. Sequencing used PBMCs. These TCRs come from a man aged 30 to 45 in good health and CMV-seropositive. Both conserved end residues are part of each CDR3. A D gene is named only where the DNA matches it firmly. Clone size is shown for a subset of rows, as once, few, many or a class of expanded clone.

V	J	D	size	CDR3	DNA
TRBV9	TRBJ2-3	TRBD1	.	CASTVSSGGTTDTQYF	TGTGCCAGCACCGTAAGTTCAGGGGGTACCACAGATACGCAGTATTTT
TRBV13	TRBJ2-3	.	few	CASSSSAGLGTDTQYF	TGTGCCAGCAGCTCGTCGGCAGGGCTAGGAACAGATACGCAGTATTTT
TRBV2	TRBJ2-5	TRBD2	.	CASSDPSGREWEETQYF	TGTGCCAGCAGTGACCCTAGCGGGAGGGAGTGGGAAGAGACCCAGTACTTC
TRBV5-1	TRBJ2-1	.	once	CASSLDHPAYNEQFF	TGCGCCAGCAGCTTGGATCACCCGGCCTACAATGAGCAGTTCTTC
TRBV2	TRBJ1-5	.	.	CASGGFVADSNQPQHF	TGTGCCAGCGGAGGGTTTGTGGCAGATAGCAATCAGCCCCAGCATTTT
TRBV5-1	TRBJ1-1	.	few	CASSLEADNDPEAFF	TGCGCCAGCAGCTTGGAAGCCGACAATGACCCTGAAGCTTTCTTT
TRBV4-1	TRBJ2-1	.	.	CASSQGTGHNEQFF	TGCGCCAGCAGCCAAGGTACAGGGCACAATGAGCAGTTCTTC
TRBV7-2	TRBJ2-7	.	few	CASSLSSSGPDEQYF	TGTGCCAGCAGCTTATCCTCTTCAGGCCCCGACGAGCAGTACTTC
TRBV9	TRBJ2-3	TRBD2	.	CASSVASGRVADTQYF	TGTGCCAGCAGCGTAGCTAGCGGGAGGGTCGCAGATACGCAGTATTTT
TRBV7-9	TRBJ2-7	TRBD1	.	CASSLEMGDRSSYEQYF	TGTGCCAGCAGCTTAGAGATGGGGGACAGATCTTCCTACGAGCAGTACTTC
TRBV5-4	TRBJ1-4	TRBD1	.	CASSLHGTDNEKLFF	TGTGCCAGCAGCTTGCACGGGACAGATAATGAAAAACTGTTTTTT
TRBV7-2	TRBJ2-1	.	few	CASSSMGAQWNEQFF	TGTGCCAGCAGCTCAATGGGGGCCCAATGGAATGAGCAGTTCTTC
TRBV28	TRBJ1-4	.	once	CASSLPGTNEKLFF	TGTGCCAGCAGTTTACCGGGGACTAATGAAAAACTGTTTTTT
TRBV28	TRBJ1-1	.	few	CASAYSYMNTEAFF	TGTGCCAGCGCATACAGTTATATGAACACTGAAGCTTTCTTT
TRBV5-6	TRBJ2-1	TRBD1	.	CASSPRQGWGNEQFF	TGTGCCAGCAGCCCAAGACAGGGGTGGGGCAATGAGCAGTTCTTC
TRBV18	TRBJ1-3	.	few	CASSPGAFSGNTIYF	TGTGCCAGCTCACCTGGGGCCTTCTCTGGAAACACCATATATTTT
TRBV4-1	TRBJ2-2	TRBD2	.	CASSPISGRVDWDTGELFF	TGCGCCAGCAGCCCTATTAGCGGGAGGGTAGACTGGGACACCGGGGAGCTGTTTTTT
TRBV5-1	TRBJ1-1	TRBD1	once	CASSHDRGKAFF	TGCGCCAGCAGCCACGACAGGGGGAAAGCTTTCTTT
TRBV7-3	TRBJ1-1	.	.	CASSLGPLAAAFF	TGTGCCAGCAGCTTAGGGCCCCTCGCTGCAGCTTTCTTT
TRBV25-1	TRBJ1-2	.	few	CASSEVGEGISGGYTF	TGTGCCAGCAGTGAAGTCGGGGAGGGGATTTCGGGGGGCTACACCTTC
TRBV7-9	TRBJ1-4	.	many	CASSFPRGDGEKLFF	TGTGCCAGCAGCTTTCCACGTGGAGACGGGGAAAAACTGTTTTTT
TRBV6-5	TRBJ2-1	TRBD2	.	CASSYTSGVTQFF	TGTGCCAGCAGTTATACTAGCGGGGTGACGCAGTTCTTC
TRBV14	TRBJ2-5	.	once	CASSPSRWGLGYQETQYF	TGTGCCAGCAGTCCTTCAAGGTGGGGACTCGGGTACCAAGAGACCCAGTACTTC
TRBV6-6	TRBJ2-4	.	.	CASSPPRTMKNIQYF	TGTGCCAGCAGTCCACCGAGGACTATGAAAAACATTCAGTACTTC
TRBV9	TRBJ2-5	TRBD1	.	CASSVAGGRTQYF	TGTGCCAGCAGCGTAGCAGGGGGCCGGACCCAGTACTTC
TRBV6-4	TRBJ2-1	TRBD2	.	CASSDGLAGYNEQFF	TGTGCCAGCAGTGACGGACTAGCGGGATACAATGAGCAGTTCTTC
TRBV28	TRBJ2-5	.	.	CASSLDLGDSRPKETQYF	TGTGCCAGCAGTTTAGATTTAGGTGACTCGCGGCCGAAAGAGACCCAGTACTTC
TRBV5-1	TRBJ1-1	TRBD1	.	CASSARTGGTSAEAFF	TGCGCCAGCAGCGCCAGGACAGGGGGCACTTCGGCTGAAGCTTTCTTT
TRBV7-9	TRBJ2-5	TRBD2	.	CASSQKRGRVISETQYF	TGTGCCAGCAGTCAAAAGCGGGGTCGGGTGATCTCAGAGACCCAGTACTTC
TRBV9	TRBJ2-1	TRBD2	.	CASSAGGAGGSGHEQFF	TGTGCCAGCAGCGCTGGGGGGGCGGGAGGCTCGGGCCATGAGCAGTTCTTC
TRBV4-2	TRBJ1-2	.	.	CASSQDKGPNYGYTF	TGTGCCAGCAGCCAAGATAAGGGGCCGAACTATGGCTACACCTTC
TRBV21-1	TRBJ2-7	.	.	CASSKVLATPRYEQYF	TGTGCCAGCAGCAAAGTCCTAGCTACCCCCCGGTACGAGCAGTACTTC
TRBV14	TRBJ2-1	.	.	CASSQQGGNEQFF	TGTGCCAGCAGCCAACAGGGGGGAAATGAGCAGTTCTTC
TRBV5-8	TRBJ1-2	.	few	CASRPTENYGYTF	TGTGCCAGCAGGCCCACAGAAAACTATGGCTACACCTTC
TRBV11-2	TRBJ2-7	TRBD2	few	CASSLRWGGRTYEQYF	TGTGCCAGCAGCTTAAGATGGGGCGGGAGGACCTACGAGCAGTACTTC
TRBV4-3	TRBJ2-1	TRBD1	.	CASSQEPGQNNEQFF	TGCGCCAGCAGCCAAGAACCGGGACAGAACAATGAGCAGTTCTTC
TRBV5-4	TRBJ1-5	.	.	CASSLEPGLKPQHF	TGTGCCAGCAGCTTGGAACCAGGTTTAAAGCCCCAGCATTTT